A single sample gave rise to the 20 T cell receptor beta chains below, sequenced in a study of T cells expressing NK-cell markers. Following a re-call of the 5' RACE reads, TCRdb has one entry per CDR3 protein and lacks DNA. The ten most abundant clones cover roughly 3.6% of a sample with around 550,000 distinct CDR3 sequences. Material: blood T cells: a sorted CD56 or NKG2C T cell subset, CD4+ or CD8+ T cells, or bulk PBMC T cells (not recorded which). These receptors were taken from a man between 18 and 35 years old in good health.

The rearrangement joins TRBV11-2 to TRBJ2-7; the TRBD2 assignment by TCRdb is unverifiable without DNA. The CDR3 runs 14 residues. Germline lookup yields CDR1 SGHAT and CDR2 FQNNGV. CDR3 sequence: CASNSLAGPYEQYF.

This chain uses TRBV5-1 with TRBJ2-2. There are 14 residues in the CDR3. The germline V gene has CDR1 SGHRS and CDR2 YFSETQ. CDR3 sequence: CASSLARRGGELFF.

This chain uses TRBV29-1 with TRBJ2-5; TCRdb's D gene call, TRBD1, goes unchecked for lack of DNA. The CDR3 is 16 amino acids. Germline CDR1 and CDR2: SQVTM and ANQGSEA. The CDR3 sequence is CSVTRGTRVAQETQYF.

This chain connects TRBV5-1 to TRBJ2-5; lacking DNA, the TRBD1 call made by TCRdb goes unchecked. The germline V gene encodes CDR1 SGHRS and CDR2 YFSETQ. This CDR3 contains 14 residues. The CDR3 sequence: CASSLTGVAETQYF.

The chain uses TRBV6-2 or TRBV6-3 and TRBJ2-7; the TRBD1 assignment by TCRdb is unverifiable without DNA. Per the germline V gene, CDR1 is MNHEY and CDR2 is SVGEGT. This CDR3 region has 20 residues. This CDR3 is CASSYPATPGRGYRSYEQYF.

The chain combines TRBV12-3 or TRBV12-4 with TRBJ2-2; TCRdb proposes TRBD1, but this gene call is untestable without DNA. The CDR3 has 15 amino acids. CDR3 loop: CASSFGGGNTGELFF.

The V call is TRBV7-9, the J call TRBJ2-7; the D call of TRBD2 rests on TCRdb alone, since no DNA is present to check it. Per the germline V gene, CDR1 is SEHNR and CDR2 is FQNEAQ (reference sequence). This CDR3 contains 17 residues. The CDR3 sequence: CASSFPKLAGDSYEQYF.

The CDR3 protein is CASSLQGSRGYTF. The J gene is TRBJ1-2, the V gene TRBV5-1. The CDR3 is made up of 13 amino acids. Germline CDR1 and CDR2: SGHRS and YFSETQ.

The chain carries TRBV29-1 and TRBJ1-2; TCRdb outputs TRBD1, but without DNA this stays unchecked. The CDR3 is 12 amino acids. Germline V gene data show CDR1 as SQVTM and CDR2 as ANQGSEA. This CDR3 is CSVGRVGYGYTF.

The rearrangement joins TRBV5-1 to TRBJ2-7; TCRdb picks TRBD1, but there is no DNA to check that call. Germline CDR1 reads SGHRS; CDR2 reads YFSETQ. This CDR3 contains 16 residues. CDR3 amino acids: CASSLGLGVLDNEQYF. The complete variable domain, with remaining parts taken from reference TRBV5-1 and TRBJ2-7, reads KAGVTQTPRYLIKTRGQQVTLSCSPISGHRSVSWYQQTPGQGLQFLFEYFSETQRNKGNFPGRFSGRQFSNSRSEMNVSTLELGDSALYLCASSLGLGVLDNEQYFGPGTRLTVT.

CDR3 protein: CASSLGLGTPVLETQYF. The chain joins TRBV11-3 to TRBJ2-5; no DNA is available, so the TRBD1 call from TCRdb remains unchecked. In germline, CDR1 is SGHNT, CDR2 YENEEA. CDR3 length equals 17 residues.

The chain carries TRBV20-1 and TRBJ2-5; the D call from TCRdb, TRBD1, cannot be confirmed without DNA. CDR3 length: 12 residues. Per the germline V gene, CDR1 is DFQATT and CDR2 is SNEGSKA (reference sequence). The CDR3 here is CSAREGPGTQYF.

The J gene is TRBJ2-7, the V gene TRBV11-2; TCRdb returns TRBD1, unconfirmable since there is no DNA. Germline assignment: CDR1 SGHAT and CDR2 FQNNGV. The CDR3 has 14 amino acids. CDR3 loop: CASSLYRGPNEQYF.

J is TRBJ1-1 and V is TRBV12-5. The CDR3 sequence is 13 residues long. The germline V gene encodes CDR1 LGHNT and CDR2 FRNRAP. The CDR3 reads CASGLVTYSPAFF.

The V call is TRBV20-1, the J call TRBJ2-6; TCRdb names TRBD2, which stays unverified in the absence of DNA. The CDR3 is made up of 17 amino acids. CDR1 and CDR2 from the germline V gene are DFQATT and SNEGSKA (reference sequence). This CDR3 reads CSARLTGQISGANVLTF.

The rearrangement links TRBV10-3 to TRBJ2-1. The CDR3 loop spans 11 amino acids. Germline CDR1 reads ENHRY; CDR2 reads SYGVKD. The chain's CDR3 is CAISPSDEQFF.

The chain combines TRBV28 with TRBJ2-5; the TCRdb D gene call, TRBD1, has no DNA to confirm it. Germline lookup yields CDR1 MDHEN and CDR2 SYDVKM. This CDR3 region has 15 residues. CDR3 in amino acids: CASSSPGRTKETQYF.

The chain is built from TRBV5-1 and TRBJ2-3; the TCRdb call, TRBD2, lacks DNA for checking. This CDR3 region has 16 residues. In germline, CDR1 is SGHRS, CDR2 YFSETQ. The CDR3 loop is CASSLEAGAQTDTQYF.

The chain has TRBV18 and TRBJ2-1; TCRdb selects TRBD1, and the lack of DNA leaves this call unchecked. In germline, CDR1 is KGHSH, CDR2 LQKENI. The length of the CDR3 is 15 residues. This CDR3 reads CASSTGRISYNEQFF.

The rearrangement joins TRBV7-9 to TRBJ1-1. CDR1 is SEHNR, CDR2 FQNEAQ, per germline (reference sequence). The CDR3 consists of 14 residues. CDR3 residues: CASSLFPPNTEAFF. The full variable domain, with the rest looked up from reference TRBV7-9 and TRBJ1-1, is DTGVSQNPRHKITKRGQNVTFRCDPISEHNRLYWYRQTLGQGPEFLTYFQNEAQLEKSRLLSDRFSAERPKGSFSTLEIQRTEQGDSAMYLCASSLFPPNTEAFFGQGTRLTVV.